One sample yielded the 9 T cell receptor beta chains listed below, sequenced in a study of blood T cell repertoires in COVID-19. Here immunoSEQ multiplex PCR was the method, and the copy in TCRdb shows in-frame clones only, minus some. This table has 100,000 to 150,000 clones, approximately 77% appearing once. Specimen: peripheral blood. All receptors derive from a human donor in a cohort sampled during active COVID-19.

This clone has more than one count but fewer than ten. This chain links TRBV7-9 with TRBJ2-7; 8 bases are a match to TRBD2. CDR1 is SEHNR, CDR2 FQNEAQ, per germline (reference sequence). Trimming took 5 bases from V and 5 from J; bases not matched to a gene: 17. The CDR3 is made up of 17 amino acids. Written as DNA, the CDR3 is TGTGCCAGCAGCGCCAACAAGGGGAAAGCGGGAGACCACGAGCAGTACTTC. Protein sequence: CASSANKGKAGDHEQYF.

The rearrangement joins TRBV5-1 to TRBJ1-1; the D gene is possibly TRBD1 (5 bases). Germline loops: CDR1 SGHRS, CDR2 YFSETQ. The CDR3 spans 14 residues. V lost 6 bases and J 10 bases, leaving 22 bases between the germline ends. The CDR3 loop is CASKIFQGSGSAFF. The DNA for the CDR3 is TGCGCCAGCAAAATATTCCAGGGATCAGGCTCAGCTTTCTTT.

The chain carries TRBV5-4 and TRBJ2-7, with D hard to call. Trimming took 4 bases from V and 5 from J, leaving 22 bases between them. Germline CDR1 is SGHNT and CDR2 is YYREEE (reference sequence). This CDR3 spans 16 amino acids. CDR3: CASSRYLKPTIHEQYF. In nucleotides, the CDR3 is TGTGCCAGCAGCCGCTACCTTAAACCAACCATCCACGAGCAGTACTTC.

The V and J genes are TRBV23-1 and TRBJ1-1; 7 bases agree with TRBD1. TRBV23-1 is filed as an ORF, its function uncertain. The CDR3 is 19 amino acids. J lost 4 bases, V lost 4 bases, and 21 bases had no gene match. CDR3 in amino acids: CASSPNAWTTQGKATEAFF. The CDR3 DNA sequence: TGCGCCAGCAGTCCCAATGCATGGACAACACAGGGGAAAGCCACTGAAGCTTTCTTT.

V is TRBV5-1 and J is TRBJ2-7; 10 bases map to TRBD2. V was clipped by 4 bases and J by 5 bases; unmatched bases: 9. CDR3 length: 15 amino acids. Looked up from germline, CDR1 is SGHRS and CDR2 is YFSETQ. The CDR3 nucleotides read TGCGCCAGCAGCCCAAGCGGGGGGGCTGATCACGAGCAGTACTTC. Translation gives CASSPSGGADHEQYF.

The chain links TRBV30 to TRBJ1-1, with D possibly being TRBD1 (5 bases). This CDR3 is built from 14 residues. Germline V lookup: CDR1 GTSNPN, CDR2 SVGIG (reference sequence). The V gene lost 4 bases and the J gene lost 4 bases, with 16 bases spanning the gap. CDR3 loop: CAWILGGGFTEAFF. The CDR3 DNA reads as TGTGCCTGGATCCTCGGGGGAGGGTTCACTGAAGCTTTCTTT. The full variable domain, its missing parts supplied by reference TRBV30 and TRBJ1-1, is SQTIHQWPATLVQPVGSPLSLECTVEGTSNPNLYWYRQAAGRGLQLLFYSVGIGQISSEVPQNLSASRPQDRQFILSSKKLLLSDSGFYLCAWILGGGFTEAFFGQGTRLTVV.

V usage is TRBV7-9 and J usage is TRBJ2-7; maybe TRBD1 (6 bases). Germline CDR1 is SEHNR and CDR2 is FQNEAQ (reference sequence). With 1 base removed from V and 6 bases from J, the gap between germline ends came to 16 bases. CDR3 length: 15 amino acids. CDR3 protein: CASSLGGPGIGEQYF. CDR3 sequence (DNA): TGTGCCAGCAGCTTAGGGGGGCCGGGAATCGGCGAGCAGTACTTC. The whole variable domain, remainder taken from reference TRBV7-9 and TRBJ2-7, is DTGVSQNPRHKITKRGQNVTFRCDPISEHNRLYWYRQTLGQGPEFLTYFQNEAQLEKSRLLSDRFSAERPKGSFSTLEIQRTEQGDSAMYLCASSLGGPGIGEQYFGPGTRLTVT.

The count of this clone is one. This chain uses TRBV11-3 with TRBJ1-3, with a tentative D call TRBD1 (5 bases). Germline CDR1 reads SGHNT; CDR2 reads YENEEA. The CDR3 is 15 residues long. Trimming removed 5 bases at V and 0 bases at J, with 11 bases between. CDR3 DNA sequence: TGTGCCAGCAGCGAACGGGACTACTCTGGAAACACCATATATTTT. Translation: CASSERDYSGNTIYF.

V and J are TRBV9 and TRBJ1-1; D not resolved. The CDR3 is 13 amino acids. Germline CDR1 is SGDLS and CDR2 is YYNGEE. V was clipped by 0 bases and J by 1 base, with 4 bases between them. The CDR3 protein is CASSVAQNTEAFF. The CDR3 DNA sequence: TGTGCCAGCAGCGTAGCCCAGAACACTGAAGCTTTCTTT.